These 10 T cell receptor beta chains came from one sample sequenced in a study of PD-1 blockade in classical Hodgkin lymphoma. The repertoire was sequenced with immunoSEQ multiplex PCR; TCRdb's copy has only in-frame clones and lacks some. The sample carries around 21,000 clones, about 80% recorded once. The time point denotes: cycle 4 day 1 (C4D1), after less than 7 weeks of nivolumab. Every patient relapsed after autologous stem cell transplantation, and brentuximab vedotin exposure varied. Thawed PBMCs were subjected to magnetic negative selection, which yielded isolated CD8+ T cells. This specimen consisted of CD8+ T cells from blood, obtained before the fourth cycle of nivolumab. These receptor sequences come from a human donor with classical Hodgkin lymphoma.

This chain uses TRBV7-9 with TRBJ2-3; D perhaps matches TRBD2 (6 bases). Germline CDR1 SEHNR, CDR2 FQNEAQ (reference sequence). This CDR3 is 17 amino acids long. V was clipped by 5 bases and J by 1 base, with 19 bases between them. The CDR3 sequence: CASSRLRLESGTDTQYF. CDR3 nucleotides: TGTGCCAGCAGCCGACTCAGACTAGAGTCTGGCACAGATACGCAGTATTTT. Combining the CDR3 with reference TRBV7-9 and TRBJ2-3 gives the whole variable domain DTGVSQNPRHKITKRGQNVTFRCDPISEHNRLYWYRQTLGQGPEFLTYFQNEAQLEKSRLLSDRFSAERPKGSFSTLEIQRTEQGDSAMYLCASSRLRLESGTDTQYFGPGTRLTVL.

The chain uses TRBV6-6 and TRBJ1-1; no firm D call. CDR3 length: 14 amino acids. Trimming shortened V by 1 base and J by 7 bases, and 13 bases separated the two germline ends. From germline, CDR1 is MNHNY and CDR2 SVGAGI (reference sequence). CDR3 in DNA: TGTGCCAGCAGTTACTTCTCCGGGAACGGTGAAGCTTTCTTT. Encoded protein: CASSYFSGNGEAFF.

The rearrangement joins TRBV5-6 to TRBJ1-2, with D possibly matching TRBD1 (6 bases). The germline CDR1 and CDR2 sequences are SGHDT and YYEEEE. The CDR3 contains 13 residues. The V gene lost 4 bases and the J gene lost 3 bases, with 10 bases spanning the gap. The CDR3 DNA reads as TGTGCCAGCAGCCGGGACAACGACTATGGCTACACCTTC. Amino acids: CASSRDNDYGYTF.

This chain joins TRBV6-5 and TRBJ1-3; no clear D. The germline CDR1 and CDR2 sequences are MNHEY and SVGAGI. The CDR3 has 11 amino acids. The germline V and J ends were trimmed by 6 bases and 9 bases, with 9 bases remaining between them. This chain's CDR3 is CASRAASTIYF. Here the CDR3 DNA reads TGTGCCAGCAGAGCAGCGAGCACCATATATTTT.

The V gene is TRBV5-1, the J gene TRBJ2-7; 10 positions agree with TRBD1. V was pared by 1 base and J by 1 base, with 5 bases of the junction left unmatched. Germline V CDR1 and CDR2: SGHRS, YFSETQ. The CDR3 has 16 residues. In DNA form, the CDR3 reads TGCGCCAGCAGCTTGTCTCCGGGACAGGGGTCCTACGAGCAGTACTTC. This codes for CASSLSPGQGSYEQYF.

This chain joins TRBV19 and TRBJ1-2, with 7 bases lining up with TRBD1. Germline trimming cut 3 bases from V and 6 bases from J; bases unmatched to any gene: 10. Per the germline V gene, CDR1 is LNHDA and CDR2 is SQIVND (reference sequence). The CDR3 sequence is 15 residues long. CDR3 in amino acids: CASSIVQGYLDGYTF. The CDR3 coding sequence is TGTGCCAGTAGTATCGTACAGGGGTATTTGGATGGCTACACCTTC.

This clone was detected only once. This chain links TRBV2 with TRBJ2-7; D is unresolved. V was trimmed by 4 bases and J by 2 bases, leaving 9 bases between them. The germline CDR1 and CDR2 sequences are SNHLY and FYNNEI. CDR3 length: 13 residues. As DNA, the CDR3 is TGTGCCAGCAGTGCTTACAAAACCTACGAGCAGTACTTC. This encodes CASSAYKTYEQYF.

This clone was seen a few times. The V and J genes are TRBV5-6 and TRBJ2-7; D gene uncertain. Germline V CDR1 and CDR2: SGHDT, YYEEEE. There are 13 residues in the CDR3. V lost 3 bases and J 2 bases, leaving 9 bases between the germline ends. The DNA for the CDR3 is TGTGCCAGCAGCTACGGTACAGCCTACGAGCAGTACTTC. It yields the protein CASSYGTAYEQYF.

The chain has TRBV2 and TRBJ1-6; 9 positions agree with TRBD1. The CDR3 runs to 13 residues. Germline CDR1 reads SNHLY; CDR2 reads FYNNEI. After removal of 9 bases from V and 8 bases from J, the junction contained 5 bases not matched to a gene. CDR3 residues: CASSGQGDSPLHF. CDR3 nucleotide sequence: TGTGCCAGTTCGGGACAGGGAGATTCACCCCTCCACTTT. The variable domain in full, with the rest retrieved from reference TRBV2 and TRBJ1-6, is EPEVTQTPSHQVTQMGQEVILRCVPISNHLYFYWYRQILGQKVEFLVSFYNNEISEKSEIFDDQFSVERPDGSNFTLKIRSTKLEDSAMYFCASSGQGDSPLHFGNGTRLTVT.

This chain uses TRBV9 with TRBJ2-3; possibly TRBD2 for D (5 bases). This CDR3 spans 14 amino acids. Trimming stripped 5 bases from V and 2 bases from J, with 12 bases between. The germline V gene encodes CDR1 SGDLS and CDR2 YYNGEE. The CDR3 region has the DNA TGTGCCAGCAGTGGAGGTCGTTCCACAGATACGCAGTATTTT. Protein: CASSGGRSTDTQYF.